The next 17 T cell receptor beta chains were all read from a single sample in a study of T cell responses to AZD1222 COVID-19 vaccine. Using immunoSEQ multiplex PCR, the repertoire was profiled, and TCRdb retains in-frame clones only, with some absent. Of under 120,000 clones listed, approximately 92% are singletons. The material sequenced was peripheral blood, taken on day 0 of AZD1222 vaccination. The receptor set was obtained from an adult in good health.

The chain recombines TRBV9 with TRBJ2-2; 10 bases fit TRBD1. With 4 bases clipped from V and 3 bases from J, the junction kept 9 bases outside the gene matches. Germline V CDR1 and CDR2: SGDLS, YYNGEE. This CDR3 is built from 17 residues. CDR3 nucleotides: TGTGCCAGCAGCCAACCCAGACAGGGGGCGGACACCGGGGAGCTGTTTTTT. Encoded protein: CASSQPRQGADTGELFF.

The chain is built from TRBV7-8 and TRBJ2-7; perhaps TRBD1 as D (6 bases). This CDR3 spans 15 amino acids. Looked up from germline, CDR1 is SGHVS and CDR2 is FQNEAQ. Trimming left V 2 bases short and J 6 bases short, with 17 bases between. This chain's CDR3 is CASSLPQGPLGEQYF. The CDR3 DNA reads as TGTGCCAGCAGCTTACCACAGGGACCTCTGGGCGAGCAGTACTTC.

The rearrangement links TRBV7-2 to TRBJ1-5; D remains unclear. The CDR3 totals 13 residues. Germline V gives CDR1 SGHTA, CDR2 FQGNSA. V was shortened by 6 bases and J by 7 bases, with 13 bases between the two germline ends. For the CDR3, the DNA is TGTGCCAGCAGAGGGTCGTTAGGGCAGCCCCAGCATTTT. Translated: CASRGSLGQPQHF.

This clone was seen just once. The rearrangement links TRBV7-9 to TRBJ2-3; possible D gene TRBD2, 6 bases. The germline V and J ends were trimmed by 6 bases and 2 bases, with 15 bases remaining between them. Germline V CDR1 and CDR2: SEHNR, FQNEAQ (reference sequence). This CDR3 spans 15 amino acids. CDR3 loop: CASRSRDSHTDTQYF. Written as DNA, the CDR3 is TGTGCCAGCAGATCCCGGGACTCTCACACAGATACGCAGTATTTT.

V usage is TRBV28 and J usage is TRBJ2-5; no firm D call. Trimming shortened V by 5 bases and J by 5 bases, and 15 bases separated the two germline ends. The CDR3 spans 14 residues. Germline V gene data show CDR1 as MDHEN and CDR2 as SYDVKM. CDR3 amino acids: CASSLRTRRETQYF. The CDR3 DNA reads as TGTGCCAGCAGTCTTAGGACCCGAAGGGAGACCCAGTACTTC.

This clone has just a few counts. This chain connects TRBV4-3 to TRBJ1-1, with D hard to call. The CDR3 has 15 residues. Germline V gives CDR1 LGHNA, CDR2 YSLEER. Trimming pared 1 base from V and 7 bases from J, leaving 16 bases between. In DNA form, the CDR3 reads TGCGCCAGCAGCCAAGTGGAGTCACCAGCCAGTGAAGCTTTCTTT. Residues: CASSQVESPASEAFF.

The chain couples TRBV7-9 to TRBJ1-3; 9 bases agree with TRBD1. The ends lost 6 bases at V and 8 bases at J; junction bases unmatched: 5. Germline-derived CDR1 and CDR2 are SEHNR and FQNEAQ (reference sequence). This CDR3 has 13 amino acids. The CDR3 DNA reads as TGTGCCAGCAGAGGGGACAGGGCGGACACCATATATTTT. Translating it yields CASRGDRADTIYF.

The chain joins TRBV25-1 to TRBJ1-2; no clear D gene. The CDR3 is made up of 14 amino acids. Trimming shortened V by 1 base and J by 2 bases, and 8 bases separated the two germline ends. CDR1 is MGHDK, CDR2 SYGVNS, per germline. In DNA, the CDR3 is TGTGCCAGCAGTGAATCGGTAAAGAACTATGGCTACACCTTC. This sequence encodes CASSESVKNYGYTF.

V gene TRBV9 combines with J gene TRBJ2-2, with 7 bases identical to TRBD1. Germline V gene sequence: CDR1 SGDLS, CDR2 YYNGEE. The CDR3 length is 15 residues. V was pared by 2 bases and J by 6 bases, with 7 bases of the junction left unmatched. The CDR3 nucleotides are TGTGCCAGCAGCGTCCGGGACAGTCCCCCCGGGGAGCTGTTTTTT. The encoded protein is CASSVRDSPPGELFF.

The chain uses TRBV5-5 and TRBJ2-5, with TRBD2 matching 7 bases. CDR1 is SGHKS, CDR2 YYEKEE, per germline (reference sequence). The CDR3 consists of 14 residues. V was clipped by 2 bases and J by 2 bases; unmatched bases: 3. CDR3 loop: CASSFLGGQETQYF. DNA of the CDR3: TGTGCCAGCAGCTTTCTCGGGGGGCAAGAGACCCAGTACTTC.

The rearrangement uses TRBV7-3 and TRBJ2-7, with 7 bases that match TRBD2. The CDR3 covers 14 residues. Germline V CDR1 and CDR2: SGHTA, FQGTGA. Trimming cost V 2 bases and J 4 bases; bases outside gene matches: 5. The CDR3 protein is CASSLGGSRYEQYF. The CDR3 DNA follows: TGTGCCAGCAGCTTAGGCGGGAGCCGGTACGAGCAGTACTTC.

V and J are TRBV21-1 and TRBJ2-1; the table's TRBD2 call for D was not verified on the DNA. TRBV21-1 is a known pseudogene. The CDR3 totals 15 residues. The CDR3 nucleotides read TGTGCCAGCAGGATGGGGACTAGCGGATACAATGAGCAGTTCTTC. Translation: CASRMGTSGYNEQFF.

The rearrangement links TRBV27 to TRBJ2-1; 7 nucleotides match TRBD2. The CDR3 loop spans 16 amino acids. CDR1 and CDR2 from the germline V gene are MNHEY and SMNVEV (reference sequence). With V trimmed by 4 bases and J by 9 bases, 15 bases remained unmatched. CDR3 sequence (DNA): TGTGCCAGCAGTTCGGCGAGGACTAGGGGAAAGGGTGAGCAGTTCTTC. Amino acid sequence: CASSSARTRGKGEQFF.

This sequence joins TRBV7-2 and TRBJ2-3; possibly TRBD1 or TRBD2 for D (5 bases each). V dropped 3 bases and J dropped 4 bases, with 11 bases sitting between them. Germline loops: CDR1 SGHTA, CDR2 FQGNSA. The CDR3 is 14 residues long. CDR3 coding DNA: TGTGCCAGCAGCTTTGAGGGGTACGCAGATACGCAGTATTTT. Protein: CASSFEGYADTQYF.

The chain is built from TRBV6-5 and TRBJ1-6; tentatively, D is TRBD1 (5 bases). V lost 2 bases to trimming and J lost 9 bases, with 8 bases between them. CDR1 MNHEY and CDR2 SVGAGI come from the germline V gene. This CDR3 contains 13 residues. The CDR3, as DNA: TGTGCCAGCAGTTACGACAGTTCTTCACCCCTCCACTTT. Protein: CASSYDSSSPLHF.

DNA for the CDR3: TGTGCTAGTGGTTTGGGACACGGAGAGACCCAGTACTTC. Protein: CASGLGHGETQYF. The chain has TRBV12-5 and TRBJ2-5; D remains ambiguous. The ends were cut back, 1 base at V and 4 bases at J, with 7 bases in the middle. Germline loops: CDR1 LGHNT, CDR2 FRNRAP. The length of the CDR3 is 13 residues.

This sequence joins TRBV27 and TRBJ1-5; 8 bases fit TRBD1. Looked up from germline, CDR1 is MNHEY and CDR2 is SMNVEV (reference sequence). The CDR3 extends over 19 amino acids. Trimming took 4 bases from V and 0 from J; bases not matched to a gene: 14. The CDR3 sequence is CASSSRKSGGGYSNQPQHF. CDR3 nucleotides: TGTGCCAGCAGTTCCCGCAAATCAGGGGGCGGCTATAGCAATCAGCCCCAGCATTTT.